Detailed here is one T cell receptor beta chain. Its antigen is undetermined. These data originate in a study of PD-1 blockade in classical Hodgkin lymphoma. Time point of the sample: cycle 4 day 1 (C4D1), after five to seven weeks of nivolumab. After autologous stem cell transplantation all patients relapsed, and prior brentuximab vedotin exposure differed between cohorts. Negative selection with magnets was how CD8+ T cells were isolated from the thawed PBMCs. Data came from immunoSEQ multiplex PCR; TCRdb stores just in-frame clones and leaves some out. The table has some 10,000 clones, about 85% seen once. V shed 3 bases and J shed 2 bases, with 9 bases lying between them. The CDR3 has 14 residues. The germline CDR1 and CDR2 sequences are MDHEN and SYDVKM. General observations from the study: CD4+ TCR diversity climbed significantly by C4D1, unlike CD8+ TCR diversity.

The sequenced sample was CD8+ T cells from blood, obtained before the fourth cycle of nivolumab. The sequence was collected from a human donor with classical Hodgkin lymphoma. The donor label of this sample is uncertain. The rearrangement links TRBV28 to TRBJ2-3; D possibly corresponds to TRBD2 (5 bases). The CDR3 bases are TGTGCCAGCAGTTTGGAGGCCTCCACAGATACGCAGTATTTT. Translated: CASSLEASTDTQYF.